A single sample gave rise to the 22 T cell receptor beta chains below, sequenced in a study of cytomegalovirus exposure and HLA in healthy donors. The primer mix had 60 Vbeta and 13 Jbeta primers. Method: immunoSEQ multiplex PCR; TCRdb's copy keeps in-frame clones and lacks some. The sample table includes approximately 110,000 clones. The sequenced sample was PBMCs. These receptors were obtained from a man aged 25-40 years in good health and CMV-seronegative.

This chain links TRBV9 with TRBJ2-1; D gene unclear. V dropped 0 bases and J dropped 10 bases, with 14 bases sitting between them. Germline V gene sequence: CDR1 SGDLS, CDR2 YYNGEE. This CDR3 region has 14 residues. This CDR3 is CASSVGVPSREQFF. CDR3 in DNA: TGTGCCAGCAGCGTAGGAGTACCCTCCCGCGAGCAGTTCTTC.

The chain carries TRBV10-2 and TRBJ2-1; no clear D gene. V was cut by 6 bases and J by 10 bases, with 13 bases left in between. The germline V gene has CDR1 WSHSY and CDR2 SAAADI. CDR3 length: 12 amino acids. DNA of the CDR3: TGCGCCAGCAGGGGTTCAGGCTTGGAGCAGTTCTTC. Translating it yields CASRGSGLEQFF.

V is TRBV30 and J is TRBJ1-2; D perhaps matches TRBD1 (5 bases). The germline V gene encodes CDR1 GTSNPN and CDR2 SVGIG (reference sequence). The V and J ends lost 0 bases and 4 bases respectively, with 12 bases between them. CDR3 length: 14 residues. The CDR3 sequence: CAWSVSRAIYGYTF. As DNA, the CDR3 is TGTGCCTGGAGTGTATCCAGGGCGATCTATGGCTACACCTTC.

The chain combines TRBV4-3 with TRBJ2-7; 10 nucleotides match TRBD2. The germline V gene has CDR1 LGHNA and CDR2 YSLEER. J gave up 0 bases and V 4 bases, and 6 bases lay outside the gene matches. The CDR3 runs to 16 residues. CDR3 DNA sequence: TGCGCCAGCAGCCCATCTAGCGGGGGAAGCTCCTACGAGCAGTACTTC. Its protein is CASSPSSGGSSYEQYF.

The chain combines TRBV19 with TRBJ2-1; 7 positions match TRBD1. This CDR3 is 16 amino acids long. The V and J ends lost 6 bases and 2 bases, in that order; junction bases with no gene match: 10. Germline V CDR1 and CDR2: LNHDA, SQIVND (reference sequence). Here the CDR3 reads CASSPAGDSPYNEQFF. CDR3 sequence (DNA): TGTGCCAGTAGCCCGGCTGGGGACAGCCCCTACAATGAGCAGTTCTTC.

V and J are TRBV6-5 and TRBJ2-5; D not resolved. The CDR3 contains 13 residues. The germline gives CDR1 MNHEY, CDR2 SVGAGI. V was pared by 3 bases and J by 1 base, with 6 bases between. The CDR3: CASSYTFQETQYF. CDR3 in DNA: TGTGCCAGCAGTTATACTTTCCAAGAGACCCAGTACTTC.

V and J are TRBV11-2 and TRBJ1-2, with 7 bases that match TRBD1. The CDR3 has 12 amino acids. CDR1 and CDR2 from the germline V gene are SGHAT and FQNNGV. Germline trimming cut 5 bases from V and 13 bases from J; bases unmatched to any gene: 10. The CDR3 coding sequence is TGTGCCAGCAGCACACAGGGGCGGGCGGTCACCTTC. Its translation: CASSTQGRAVTF.

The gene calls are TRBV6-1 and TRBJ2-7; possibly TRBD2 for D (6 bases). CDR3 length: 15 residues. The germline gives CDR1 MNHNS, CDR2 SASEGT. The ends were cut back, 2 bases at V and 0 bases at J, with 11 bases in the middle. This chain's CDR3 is CASSERRGISYEQYF. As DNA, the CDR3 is TGTGCCAGCAGTGAAAGGAGGGGTATCTCCTACGAGCAGTACTTC.

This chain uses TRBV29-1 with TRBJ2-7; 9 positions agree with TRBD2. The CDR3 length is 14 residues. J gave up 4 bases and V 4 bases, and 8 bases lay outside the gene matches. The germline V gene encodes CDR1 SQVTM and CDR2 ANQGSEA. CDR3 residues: CSVGGASGMYEQYF. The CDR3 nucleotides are TGCAGCGTTGGGGGAGCTAGCGGGATGTACGAGCAGTACTTC.

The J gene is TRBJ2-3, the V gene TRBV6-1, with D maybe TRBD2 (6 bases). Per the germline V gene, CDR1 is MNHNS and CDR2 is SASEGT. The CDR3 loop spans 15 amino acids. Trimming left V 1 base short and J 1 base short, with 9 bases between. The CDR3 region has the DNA TGTGCCAGCAGTGAAGGAATAGCGGGCACAGATACGCAGTATTTT. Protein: CASSEGIAGTDTQYF.

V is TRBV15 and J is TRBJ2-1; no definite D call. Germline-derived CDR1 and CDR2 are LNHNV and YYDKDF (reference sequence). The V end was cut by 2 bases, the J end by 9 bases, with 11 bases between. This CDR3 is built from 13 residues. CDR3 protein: CATSRNKRGEQFF. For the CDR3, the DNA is TGTGCCACCAGCAGAAACAAAAGAGGTGAGCAGTTCTTC. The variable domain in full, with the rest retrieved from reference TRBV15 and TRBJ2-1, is DAMVIQNPRYQVTQFGKPVTLSCSQTLNHNVMYWYQQKSSQAPKLLFHYYDKDFNNEADTPDNFQSRRPNTSFCFLDIRSPGLGDTAMYLCATSRNKRGEQFFGPGTRLTVL.

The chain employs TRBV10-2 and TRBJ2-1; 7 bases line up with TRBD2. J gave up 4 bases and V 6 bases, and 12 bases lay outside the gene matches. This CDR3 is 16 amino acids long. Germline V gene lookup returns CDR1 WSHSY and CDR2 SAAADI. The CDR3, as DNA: TGCGCCAGCAGGGAACTGCGGGAGTCAAGGTACAATGAGCAGTTCTTC. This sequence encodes CASRELRESRYNEQFF.

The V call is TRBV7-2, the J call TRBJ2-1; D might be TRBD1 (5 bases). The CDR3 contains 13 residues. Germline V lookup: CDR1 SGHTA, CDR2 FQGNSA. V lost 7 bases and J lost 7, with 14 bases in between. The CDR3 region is CASTEFGANEQFF. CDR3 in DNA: TGTGCCAGCACCGAATTTGGGGCGAATGAGCAGTTCTTC.

CDR3 bases: TGTGCCAGCGGACAGGGGGCGTCTAGCTCCTACTCCCAGGAGACCCAGTACTTC. Its protein is CASGQGASSSYSQETQYF. The chain combines TRBV13 with TRBJ2-5; 11 bases map to TRBD1. The V gene's germline CDR1 is PRHDT and CDR2 FYEKMQ (reference sequence). V lost 8 bases and J lost 5; bases outside the gene matches: 19. The CDR3 spans 18 residues.

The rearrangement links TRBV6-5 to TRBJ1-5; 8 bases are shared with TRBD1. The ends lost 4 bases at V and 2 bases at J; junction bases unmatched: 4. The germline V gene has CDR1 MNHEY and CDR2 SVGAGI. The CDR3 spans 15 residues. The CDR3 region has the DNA TGTGCCAGCAGTTCCCAGACAGGGGGCAATCAGCCCCAGCATTTT. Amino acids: CASSSQTGGNQPQHF.

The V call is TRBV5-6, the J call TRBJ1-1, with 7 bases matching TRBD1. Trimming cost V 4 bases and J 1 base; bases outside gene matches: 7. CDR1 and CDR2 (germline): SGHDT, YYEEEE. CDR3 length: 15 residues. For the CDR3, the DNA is TGTGCCAGCAGCGCACCGGGACAGAGGAACACTGAAGCTTTCTTT. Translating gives CASSAPGQRNTEAFF.

The DNA for the CDR3 is TGTGCCAGCAGCGAGACCGGGACTGAATACGAGCAGTACTTC. It specifies CASSETGTEYEQYF. The genes are TRBV13 and TRBJ2-7; a possible D gene is TRBD2 (6 bases). Germline V lookup: CDR1 PRHDT, CDR2 FYEKMQ (reference sequence). Deletions cut 5 bases from V and 4 bases from J, with 15 bases between. CDR3 length: 14 amino acids.

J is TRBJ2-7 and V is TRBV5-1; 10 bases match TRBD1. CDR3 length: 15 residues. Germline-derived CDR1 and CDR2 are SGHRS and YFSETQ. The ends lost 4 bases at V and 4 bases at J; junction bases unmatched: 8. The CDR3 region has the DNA TGCGCCAGCAGCCGCGGGACAGGGGAATCATACGAGCAGTACTTC. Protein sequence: CASSRGTGESYEQYF. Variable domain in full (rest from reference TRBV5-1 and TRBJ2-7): KAGVTQTPRYLIKTRGQQVTLSCSPISGHRSVSWYQQTPGQGLQFLFEYFSETQRNKGNFPGRFSGRQFSNSRSEMNVSTLELGDSALYLCASSRGTGESYEQYFGPGTRLTVT.

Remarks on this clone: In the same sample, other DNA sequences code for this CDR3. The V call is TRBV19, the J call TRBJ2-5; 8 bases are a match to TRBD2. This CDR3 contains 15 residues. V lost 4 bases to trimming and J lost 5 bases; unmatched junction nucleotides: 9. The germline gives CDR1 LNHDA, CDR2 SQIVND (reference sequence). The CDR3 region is CASSTPGGGEETQYF. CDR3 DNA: TGTGCCAGTAGTACCCCGGGGGGGGGCGAGGAGACCCAGTACTTC.

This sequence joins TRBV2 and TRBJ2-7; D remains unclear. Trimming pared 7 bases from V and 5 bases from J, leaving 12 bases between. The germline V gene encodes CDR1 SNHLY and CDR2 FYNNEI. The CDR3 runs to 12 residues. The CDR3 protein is CASNDLADEQYF. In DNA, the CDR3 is TGTGCCAGCAATGATTTAGCAGACGAGCAGTACTTC.

Written as DNA, the CDR3 is TGTGCCAGCAGTACCTTAGGGGGCCAAGCTTTCTTT. It codes for CASSTLGGQAFF. The V call is TRBV28, the J call TRBJ1-1; 7 bases match TRBD1. The CDR3 extends over 12 amino acids. Germline-derived CDR1 and CDR2 are MDHEN and SYDVKM. V lost 5 bases, J lost 9 bases, and 6 bases stayed unmatched.

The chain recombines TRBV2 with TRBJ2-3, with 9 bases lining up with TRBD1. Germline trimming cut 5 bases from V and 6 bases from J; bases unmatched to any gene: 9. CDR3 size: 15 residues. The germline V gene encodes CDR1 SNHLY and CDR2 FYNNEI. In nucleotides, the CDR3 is TGTGCCAGCAGTTTCGGGACAGGGAATAAGGATACGCAGTATTTT. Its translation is CASSFGTGNKDTQYF.